A single T cell receptor beta chain is shown here with its context. Its cognate antigen has yet to be identified. The input lacks base qualities; no much larger clone sits a single base away. These data are taken from a study of shared clonotypes between healthy human individuals (dated by TCRdb to about 2020). Context from the whole study: Two women and a few men aged 18 to 49 years were included in the cohort. For each donor, CD4 naive and CD4 memory were each given three plates, CD8 naive was given two plates, and CD8 memory was given one plate. To estimate repertoire size and how much clonotypes are shared between individuals, the study performed deep sequencing of blood TCR repertoires from roughly five healthy adults. Different laboratories and diverse techniques were used to prepare libraries and sequence TCR repertoires, to increase sequencing depth and limit assay-specific biases. Between about 0.8 and 9.5 billion PBMCs per donor were obtained by leukapheresis. Overall results and qualifications from the work: Rarefaction of sorted-subset datasets indicated incomplete sequencing despite the large sequencing depth. Sharing across a handful of donors was observed for about 4.8% of naive CD4, 3% to 3.5% of naive CD8, 2% to 2.5% of memory CD4, and over 0.3% of memory CD8 clonotypes. Pairwise subsampling led to the expectation that sequencing depth would affect the degree of clonotype sharing among donors. Estimated clonotype richness was generally larger for naive than for memory subsets. The small number of donors limited the genetic and exposure-history diversity represented. Clonotypes shared by all four sorted-subset donors showed higher generation probabilities than non-shared clonotypes. Sampling was limited to blood, and TCR repertoires in tissue likely differ from TCR repertoires in blood.

Measured from the cysteine to the phenylalanine, the CDR3 is 12 residues long. Only the CDR3 part of the read is kept: 36 bases, read in frame from the first base. Healthy HIV-negative adults with no recently reported acute infections or vaccinations were included as donors. All donors were Caucasian adults living in Nashville, Tennessee, USA. CD4+ T cells were enriched through magnetic negative selection, after which naive cells were positively selected on CD45RA and the remaining negative fraction served as the memory subset. Blood was collected by leukapheresis, and PBMCs were isolated by Ficoll-Histopaque density gradient centrifugation and then cryopreserved in liquid nitrogen vapor phase. Analytical flow cytometry was used to check the purity and quantity of every magnetically sorted T cell population. Each sorted fraction had its genomic DNA isolated and then quantified by UV absorbance on a Nanodrop 2000c.

Using the deep immunoSEQ assay, TCR CDR3 regions were amplified from genomic DNA by multiplex PCR. Extracted genomic DNA from each cell subset was spread evenly across all wells of several immunoSEQ 96-well plates, with each plate serving as a replicate. For sorted subsets, 200 to 250 ng of genomic DNA, equivalent to tens of thousands of T cell genomes, went into each replicate PCR. The purified libraries were quantified using a Qubit 3.0 fluorometer, sized with a Bioanalyzer 2100, and then quantified again using the KAPA Library Quantification kit. A separate single-read 150-cycle Illumina NextSeq 550 flow cell was used to sequence each immunoSEQ 96-well plate. Concerning the study's data processing: Because the immunoSEQ output held only junctional sequences and lacked quality scores, the filtering could not match the filtering applied to full-length reads. To assign V/J genes and CDR3, sequences were annotated against IMGT germline references using PyIR, a Python wrapper for IgBLAST v1.9. Reads were removed for weak V/J assignments (E-value above 1e-6), missing CDR3, stop codons, out-of-frame junctions, or ambiguous translated residues. V3J clonotypes were defined as sequences sharing an identical inferred V gene, J gene, and CDR3 amino acid sequence. To compute the percentage overlap between repertoires, the number of shared unique clonotypes was divided by the size of the smaller repertoire. Repertoire richness was assessed with RTK rarefaction, the Chao1 estimator, and Recon v2.1 estimates of unobserved clonotypes. Generation probabilities were computed with OLGA for all TCRbeta clonotypes obtained by the gDNA method from several donors. TCRdb stores this immuneACCESS table with in-frame sequences only. Part of the clones is absent; in the studies checked, under half of the shortfall reflects unresolved V genes, and no reason is known for the rest. V, J and clone size reflect that table, while D and trimming were determined from the DNA. This sample gives millions of clones in total; approximately 94% of them show up just once. The ten most abundant clones make up about 0.13% of the sample.

The chain links TRBV21-1 with TRBJ1-5. TRBV21-1 is a pseudogene segment. The source material was naive CD4+ T cells sorted from blood. The intended sense of this specimen's cell subset or site label: CD45RA+ positively selected. The clonotype comes from a man aged 18-30 years in good health. CDR3 reads: CASSKKGQPQHF. The DNA sequence is given as TGTGCCAGCAGCAAAAAAGGACAGCCCCAGCATTTT.